This entry lists 23 T cell receptor beta chains sequenced from one sample in a study of control samples from healthy donors and cancer patients. Clones were sequenced by immunoSEQ multiplex PCR, and TCRdb holds only the in-frame ones, with some missing. The sample includes fewer than 250,000 clones, 91% of them seen just once. The sample was blood. Receptors originate from a man aged 25 to 40 in good health.

The V and J genes are TRBV11-3 and TRBJ2-3; 8 bases agree with TRBD2. This CDR3 has 17 amino acids. CDR1 and CDR2 from the germline V gene are SGHNT and YENEEA. Germline trimming cut 6 bases from V and 5 bases from J; bases unmatched to any gene: 16. The CDR3: CASSLTGTRGAGDTQYF. DNA for the CDR3: TGTGCCAGCAGTCTTACCGGGACTAGAGGGGCGGGAGATACGCAGTATTTT. Complete variable domain (other parts from reference TRBV11-3 and TRBJ2-3): EAGVVQSPRYKIIEKKQPVAFWCNPISGHNTLYWYLQNLGQGPELLIRYENEEAVDDSQLPKDRFSAERLKGVDSTLKIQPAELGDSAVYLCASSLTGTRGAGDTQYFGPGTRLTVL.

The gene calls are TRBV9 and TRBJ2-1, with TRBD1 matching over 10 bases. Trimming took 7 bases from V and 0 from J; bases not matched to a gene: 10. The CDR3 extends over 17 amino acids. Per germline, CDR1 SGDLS and CDR2 YYNGEE. CDR3 residues: CASSGQGSRSSYNEQFF. In DNA, the CDR3 is TGTGCCAGCTCGGGACAGGGGTCCCGGAGCTCCTACAATGAGCAGTTCTTC.

The CDR3 here is CASSPGTGNGYEQYF. CDR3 bases: TGTGCCAGCAGCCCCGGGACAGGGAATGGATACGAGCAGTACTTC. The chain is built from TRBV6-4 and TRBJ2-7; 9 nucleotides align to TRBD1. With 6 bases clipped from V and 4 bases from J, the junction kept 10 bases outside the gene matches. The germline V gene has CDR1 MRHNA and CDR2 SNTAGT. The CDR3 sequence is 15 residues long.

This clone has just a few counts. The chain is built from TRBV11-2 and TRBJ2-1, with TRBD1 matching over 7 bases. CDR1 and CDR2 (germline): SGHAT, FQNNGV. The CDR3 runs to 15 residues. With 6 bases clipped from V and 2 bases from J, the junction kept 7 bases outside the gene matches. CDR3 in DNA: TGTGCCAGCAGGCCAGCCGGGACAGCCTACAATGAGCAGTTCTTC. Translating it yields CASRPAGTAYNEQFF.

The CDR3: CASSRDSNTGELFF. CDR3 nucleotides: TGTGCCAGCAGCCGGGACTCCAACACCGGGGAGCTGTTTTTT. The gene calls are TRBV6-4 and TRBJ2-2; D might be TRBD2 (6 bases). Germline loops: CDR1 MRHNA, CDR2 SNTAGT. This CDR3 is built from 14 residues. V lost 6 bases to trimming and J lost 2 bases, with 10 bases between them.

V gene TRBV5-1 combines with J gene TRBJ2-1; 9 bases agree with TRBD2. CDR3 length: 15 amino acids. The V and J ends lost 2 bases and 2 bases, in that order; junction bases with no gene match: 2. CDR1 SGHRS and CDR2 YFSETQ come from the germline V gene. The CDR3 protein is CASSFGGGAYNEQFF. In nucleotides, the CDR3 is TGCGCCAGCAGCTTTGGCGGGGGGGCCTACAATGAGCAGTTCTTC.

V is TRBV5-6 and J is TRBJ2-2, with D perhaps matching TRBD1 or TRBD2 (5 bases each). There are 17 residues in the CDR3. V was pared by 0 bases and J by 6 bases, with 18 bases between. Germline V gene data show CDR1 as SGHDT and CDR2 as YYEEEE. The CDR3 sequence is CASSLAGPSFSAGELFF. CDR3 bases: TGTGCCAGCAGCTTGGCGGGACCGTCGTTTTCGGCCGGGGAGCTGTTTTTT. Drawing the rest from reference TRBV5-6 and TRBJ2-2, the complete variable domain is DAGVTQSPTHLIKTRGQQVTLRCSPKSGHDTVSWYQQALGQGPQFIFQYYEEEERQRGNFPDRFSGHQFPNYSSELNVNALLLGDSALYLCASSLAGPSFSAGELFFGEGSRLTVL.

This chain links TRBV3-1 (or the pseudogene TRBV3-2) with TRBJ1-2; D perhaps matches TRBD1 (5 bases). The CDR3 is 15 amino acids. With 0 bases removed from V and 5 bases from J, the gap between germline ends came to 13 bases. CDR1 and CDR2 (germline): LGHDT, YNNKEL (reference sequence). This CDR3 reads CASSQDLQGFYGYTF. CDR3 DNA: TGTGCCAGCAGCCAAGATTTGCAGGGTTTTTATGGCTACACCTTC.

For this clone: The sample has other DNA sequences that encode this CDR3 too. CDR3 protein: CASSEQGGYGYTF. For the CDR3, the DNA is TGTGCCAGCAGTGAGCAGGGGGGCTATGGCTACACCTTC. This chain links TRBV2 with TRBJ1-2, with 7 bases that match TRBD1. The CDR3 length is 13 residues. Germline V CDR1 and CDR2: SNHLY, FYNNEI. V lost 3 bases and J lost 4; bases outside the gene matches: 2.

The CDR3 spells CAISESAATVYGYTF. The CDR3 DNA follows: TGTGCCATCAGTGAGTCAGCGGCGACGGTCTATGGCTACACCTTC. The genes are TRBV10-3 and TRBJ1-2; unclear D gene. There are 15 residues in the CDR3. Trimming stripped 0 bases from V and 4 bases from J, with 12 bases between. Per the germline V gene, CDR1 is ENHRY and CDR2 is SYGVKD.

The genes are TRBV30 and TRBJ1-6; no reliable D call. Germline CDR1 and CDR2: GTSNPN and SVGIG (reference sequence). The CDR3 runs to 14 residues. The ends were cut back, 8 bases at V and 6 bases at J, with 17 bases in the middle. CDR3 amino acids: CAGKKESFNSPLHF. CDR3 coding DNA: TGTGCCGGGAAGAAGGAGTCTTTTAATTCACCCCTCCACTTT.

This chain links TRBV6-5 with TRBJ1-2, with D maybe TRBD1 (6 bases). The germline gives CDR1 MNHEY, CDR2 SVGAGI. With 8 bases removed from V and 1 base from J, the gap between germline ends came to 17 bases. This CDR3 has 15 amino acids. The CDR3: CASDAKTGLNYGYTF. DNA of the CDR3: TGTGCCAGCGACGCAAAGACAGGACTTAACTATGGCTACACCTTC.

The chain recombines TRBV7-3 with TRBJ2-2; a weak D match, TRBD1 (5 bases). Germline values: CDR1 SGHTA, CDR2 FQGTGA. The CDR3 is 15 amino acids. V lost 2 bases and J lost 6, with 13 bases in between. CDR3 nucleotides: TGTGCCAGCAGCTTATCACAGGCTCCGGCCGGGGAGCTGTTTTTT. The encoded protein is CASSLSQAPAGELFF.

V and J are TRBV7-2 and TRBJ1-1; tentatively, D is TRBD1 (5 bases). V was cut by 6 bases and J by 1 base, with 18 bases left in between. The CDR3 runs to 16 residues. Per the germline V gene, CDR1 is SGHTA and CDR2 is FQGNSA. The CDR3 DNA reads TGTGCCAGCAGTCCTGGCAGGGCCTATCCGAACACTGAAGCTTTCTTT. This codes for CASSPGRAYPNTEAFF.

In this sample, this clone turned up a few times. V gene TRBV2 combines with J gene TRBJ2-7; D gene unclear. Trimming removed 8 bases from V and 4 bases from J, with 18 bases in between. CDR1 is SNHLY and CDR2 is FYNNEI in the germline V gene. This CDR3 contains 14 residues. CDR3 protein: CASSWELLGYEQYF. The CDR3 DNA reads TGTGCCAGCTCCTGGGAACTCTTGGGATACGAGCAGTACTTC.

V gene TRBV5-4 combines with J gene TRBJ2-2; D could derive from TRBD1 or TRBD2 (5 bases each). The ends were cut back, 2 bases at V and 4 bases at J, with 9 bases in the middle. CDR1 and CDR2 (germline): SGHNT, YYREEE (reference sequence). This CDR3 has 14 amino acids. The CDR3 DNA sequence: TGTGCCAGCAGCTTCGCAGGGAGCACCGGGGAGCTGTTTTTT. Translated: CASSFAGSTGELFF.

The chain links TRBV2 to TRBJ2-2; 7 bases line up with TRBD1. Per the germline V gene, CDR1 is SNHLY and CDR2 is FYNNEI. This CDR3 region has 15 residues. The V gene end was trimmed by 2 bases and the J gene end by 2 bases; junction bases not matched to a gene: 2. CDR3 region: CASSEWTGNTGELFF. CDR3 coding DNA: TGTGCCAGCAGTGAATGGACAGGAAACACCGGGGAGCTGTTTTTT. Drawing the rest from reference TRBV2 and TRBJ2-2, the complete variable domain is EPEVTQTPSHQVTQMGQEVILRCVPISNHLYFYWYRQILGQKVEFLVSFYNNEISEKSEIFDDQFSVERPDGSNFTLKIRSTKLEDSAMYFCASSEWTGNTGELFFGEGSRLTVL.

This clone was seen a few times. J is TRBJ2-1 and V is TRBV5-1; 9 bases are a match to TRBD1. The CDR3 has 15 amino acids. Losses at the gene ends were 4 bases for V and 5 bases for J; bases not matched to a gene: 7. Germline V lookup: CDR1 SGHRS, CDR2 YFSETQ. CDR3 DNA sequence: TGCGCCAGCAGCCCCGGGACAGGGATCAACAATGAGCAGTTCTTC. Protein product: CASSPGTGINNEQFF.

V usage is TRBV4-2 and J usage is TRBJ2-7; no definite D call. V was trimmed by 2 bases and J by 2 bases, leaving 7 bases between them. Germline-derived CDR1 and CDR2 are LGHNA and YNFKEQ. This CDR3 has 13 amino acids. CDR3: CASSQTVAYEQYF. DNA of the CDR3: TGTGCCAGCAGCCAAACGGTAGCCTACGAGCAGTACTTC.

This rearrangement joins TRBV7-8 to TRBJ2-1, with 7 bases aligning to TRBD2. CDR3 size: 14 residues. Germline values: CDR1 SGHVS, CDR2 FQNEAQ. Unmatched junction bases numbered 11, after V lost 7 bases and J lost 8 bases. CDR3 in DNA: TGTGCCAGCACCCGAGGGACTATCGGGGATGAGCAGTTCTTC. Its protein is CASTRGTIGDEQFF.

This chain uses TRBV2 with TRBJ2-7, with 11 nucleotides matching TRBD1. The V gene end was trimmed by 6 bases and the J gene end by 5 bases; junction bases not matched to a gene: 3. The CDR3 spans 13 residues. Germline lookup yields CDR1 SNHLY and CDR2 FYNNEI. CDR3 bases: TGTGCCAGCAGCCGGGACAGGGGGGACGAGCAGTACTTC. This translates into CASSRDRGDEQYF.

J is TRBJ1-4 and V is TRBV6-4; TRBD1 matches at 7 bases. The CDR3 is 17 amino acids. The V gene's germline CDR1 is MRHNA and CDR2 SNTAGT. The J segment lost 6 bases and the V segment lost 6 bases, leaving 16 bases of the junction unmatched. In DNA, the CDR3 is TGTGCCAGCAGGGCCGGGACAGAGCTCAAAGAGGATGAAAAACTGTTTTTT. This codes for CASRAGTELKEDEKLFF.

The chain joins TRBV29-1 to TRBJ1-2, with D possibly matching TRBD1 (6 bases). Germline CDR1 is SQVTM and CDR2 is ANQGSEA. This CDR3 contains 11 residues. V was cut by 7 bases and J by 6 bases, with 12 bases left in between. The CDR3 here is CSAITGHGYTF. The CDR3, as DNA: TGCAGCGCCATTACAGGGCATGGCTACACCTTC.